This T cell receptor (beta chain) was recovered during a study of blood T cell repertoires in COVID-19. Clones were read by immunoSEQ multiplex PCR, and TCRdb kept only the in-frame ones, dropping some. The data hold about 390,000 clones, with approximately 90% observed a single time. This CDR3 spans 14 amino acids. V dropped 7 bases and J dropped 1 base, with 14 bases sitting between them. Germline CDR1 reads SNHLY; CDR2 reads FYNNEI. Clinical histories supplied by participants themselves formed the basis of cohort assignment. The sequence came from a woman aged 45-65 years who had recovered from COVID-19. The sequenced sample was PBMCs or T cells enriched from blood (not recorded which). This chain joins TRBV2 and TRBJ2-7, with D possibly being TRBD1 (5 bases). Here the CDR3 DNA reads TGTGCCAGCAAGACCGACAGCCGATCCTACGAGCAGTACTTC. It yields the protein CASKTDSRSYEQYF.